A selection of T cell receptor beta chains follows, all from one sample in a study of blood T cell repertoires in COVID-19. Data came from immunoSEQ multiplex PCR; TCRdb stores just in-frame clones and leaves some out. The table has fewer than 250,000 clones, less than 85% seen once. Source material: peripheral blood. Receptors were obtained from a woman aged 45-65 years with acute or convalescent COVID-19. Each CDR3 is given with its conserved first and last residue. Fields, in order: D gene, V gene, clone size, J gene, CDR3 DNA, CDR3 protein. A D gene is named only where the DNA matches it firmly. Clone size appears in some rows only: once, few, many, or a class for an expanded clone.

>-|TRBV6-5|-|TRBJ1-5
TGTGCCAGCAGGGGGCCCCTCAATCAGCCCCAGCATTTT
CASRGPLNQPQHF
>-|TRBV19|few|TRBJ1-2
TGTGCCAGTAGTCCTACCCTTCTCGCGGCAGGGGCCTATGGCTACACCTTC
CASSPTLLAAGAYGYTF
>TRBD1|TRBV19|-|TRBJ2-7
TGTGCCAGTAGTATGGACAGGGGCTACGAGCAGTACTTC
CASSMDRGYEQYF
>TRBD2|TRBV5-4|-|TRBJ2-1
TGTGCCAGCAGCGAAGGGACTAGCGGAGGGTTAAATGAGCAGTTCTTC
CASSEGTSGGLNEQFF
>-|TRBV5-1|-|TRBJ1-2
TGCGCCAGCAGCCTAGTCCGGGGAAGTGGCTACACCTTC
CASSLVRGSGYTF
>TRBD1|TRBV10-3|few|TRBJ1-4
TGTGCCATCAGTGAGTCACAGGGGGTGACTAATGAAAAACTGTTTTTT
CAISESQGVTNEKLFF
>TRBD2|TRBV7-9|-|TRBJ2-1
TGTGCCAGCAGCTTTAGCGTCCTAGCGGGGACTTACAATGAGCAGTTCTTC
CASSFSVLAGTYNEQFF
>TRBD2|TRBV28|-|TRBJ2-3
TGTGCCAGCAGGTGGGGAGCGGGAGGGCCCGCAGATACGCAGTATTTT
CASRWGAGGPADTQYF
>-|TRBV3-1/TRBV3-2|-|TRBJ1-5
TGTGCCAGCAGCCAAGATGGGGCCGGGAATCAGCCCCAGCATTTT
CASSQDGAGNQPQHF
>-|TRBV7-2|-|TRBJ2-1
TGTGCCAGCAGCCAAAGCGGAGGAGCCTACAATGAGCAGTTCTTC
CASSQSGGAYNEQFF
>TRBD1|TRBV6-5|-|TRBJ2-7
TGTGCCAGCAGTTACAACAGGGGTGGCTACGAGCAGTACTTC
CASSYNRGGYEQYF
>-|TRBV30|-|TRBJ1-6
TGTGCCTGGAGATCCGGTGTTACCCCCTTCGGTCCATATACCCTCCACTTT
CAWRSGVTPFGPYTLHF
>TRBD1|TRBV7-9|-|TRBJ1-2
TGTGCCAGCAGCTTTATGCCGGGACAGGGGGCTAAAGGCTATGGCTACACCTTC
CASSFMPGQGAKGYGYTF
>-|TRBV6-5|-|TRBJ1-2
TGTGCCAGCAGTTACTCAGGGGCGGATGGCTACACCTTC
CASSYSGADGYTF
>-|TRBV25-1|-|TRBJ1-2
TGTGCCAGCAGTGAATCCGGGACTAACTATGGCTACACCTTC
CASSESGTNYGYTF
>TRBD1|TRBV7-9|-|TRBJ2-7
TGTGCCAGCAGCTCTCGGACAGGCTCCCCCTACGAGCAGTACTTC
CASSSRTGSPYEQYF
>-|TRBV6-2/TRBV6-3|-|TRBJ1-5
TGTGCCAGCAGCTCTCTGCCGGGGGGGTGGCGTGGCAATCAGCCCCAGCATTTT
CASSSLPGGWRGNQPQHF
>-|TRBV7-2|-|TRBJ2-1
TGTGCCAGCAGCCCCCAGGGGCGAAACAATGAGCAGTTCTTC
CASSPQGRNNEQFF
>TRBD1|TRBV4-2|few|TRBJ2-7
TGTGCCAGCAGCCAAGATTCTCAGGGGGTCTACGAGCAGTACTTC
CASSQDSQGVYEQYF
>-|TRBV9|-|TRBJ2-2
TGTGCCAGCAGTGGATCGGGGTTACGGGCCGGGGAGCTGTTTTTT
CASSGSGLRAGELFF
>-|TRBV7-6|once|TRBJ2-7
TGTGCCAGCAGCTTAGATCCAGGACACGCCCCGTACTTC
CASSLDPGHAPYF
>-|TRBV6-2/TRBV6-3|-|TRBJ2-2
TGTGCCAGCAGTTATTTGTCGGACACCGGGGAGCTGTTTTTT
CASSYLSDTGELFF
>TRBD1|TRBV7-2|-|TRBJ2-7
TGTGCCAGCAGCTTCAGACAGGGTCCCTACGAGCAGTACTTC
CASSFRQGPYEQYF
>-|TRBV5-1|-|TRBJ2-1
TGCGCCAGCAGCCCCGCACAGGGTAATTACTACAATGAGCAGTTCTTC
CASSPAQGNYYNEQFF
>-|TRBV12-3/TRBV12-4|-|TRBJ2-7
TGTGCCAGTACATTGGCAGGCCCCTACGAGCAGTACTTC
CASTLAGPYEQYF
>-|TRBV19|-|TRBJ2-3
TGTGCCAGTAGTAAGGGCAGGGCGCGGACAGATACGCAGTATTTT
CASSKGRARTDTQYF